One sample yielded the 30 T cell receptor beta chains listed below, sequenced in a study of regulatory dendritic cells for organ transplantation. Sequenced by immunoSEQ multiplex PCR; TCRdb stores in-frame clones only, minus some. The sample contains about 21,000 clones, 70% to 90% of which appear only once. CFSE-labeled sorted T cells met regulatory or mature dendritic cells for around five days. Their cognate antigens are unknown. Sequenced: naive CD4+ T cells from blood cultured with regulatory dendritic cells. Subset given: CD45RA+ naive T cells. The receptors originated from a human donor in good health.

The chain carries TRBV11-2 and TRBJ2-1; no firm D call. V was shortened by 3 bases and J by 0 bases, with 9 bases between the two germline ends. Germline V gene data show CDR1 as SGHAT and CDR2 as FQNNGV. The CDR3 is 15 residues long. CDR3 loop: CASSFGPGSYNEQFF. DNA for the CDR3: TGTGCCAGCAGCTTTGGCCCGGGCTCCTACAATGAGCAGTTCTTC.

This clone was picked up a small number of times. This chain joins TRBV4-2 and TRBJ1-5; 9 bases line up with TRBD1. The V and J ends lost 3 bases and 0 bases, in that order; junction bases with no gene match: 6. The length of the CDR3 is 17 residues. Germline V gene data show CDR1 as LGHNA and CDR2 as YNFKEQ. CDR3 loop: CASSHTGQGHSNQPQHF. The CDR3 DNA follows: TGTGCCAGCAGCCACACGGGACAGGGTCATAGCAATCAGCCCCAGCATTTT.

CDR3: CASSYSGQGNTEAFF. The CDR3 nucleotides read TGTGCCAGCAGTTACTCGGGCCAGGGGAACACTGAAGCTTTCTTT. This chain connects TRBV6-5 to TRBJ1-1; possibly TRBD1 for D (5 bases). Germline assignment: CDR1 MNHEY and CDR2 SVGAGI. There are 15 residues in the CDR3. V was clipped by 0 bases and J by 1 base, with 9 bases between them.

The genes are TRBV10-1 and TRBJ2-1; 7 nucleotides match TRBD1. CDR1 WNHNN and CDR2 SYGVQD come from the germline V gene (reference sequence). V was pared by 5 bases and J by 4 bases, with 8 bases of the junction left unmatched. The CDR3 sequence is 15 residues long. The CDR3 sequence is CASSTNRGPYNEQFF. The DNA for the CDR3 is TGCGCCAGCAGTACCAACAGGGGTCCTTACAATGAGCAGTTCTTC.

The chain carries TRBV28 and TRBJ2-6, with 10 bases matching TRBD1. The CDR3 covers 16 residues. Germline V gives CDR1 MDHEN, CDR2 SYDVKM. J gave up 8 bases and V 6 bases, and 10 bases lay outside the gene matches. The CDR3 region has the DNA TGTGCCAGCAGCAGAAAACCGGGACAGGGGACCAACGTCCTGACTTTC. Protein sequence: CASSRKPGQGTNVLTF.

The V call is TRBV29-1, the J call TRBJ2-7; no firm D call. The CDR3 length is 13 residues. Germline-derived CDR1 and CDR2 are SQVTM and ANQGSEA. Trimming took 6 bases from V and 2 from J, leaving 14 bases between them. The CDR3: CSVLYPGTYEQYF. In DNA form, the CDR3 reads TGCAGCGTCCTCTATCCAGGCACCTACGAGCAGTACTTC.

The V call is TRBV5-4, the J call TRBJ1-4; TRBD1 agrees at 7 bases. Germline V lookup: CDR1 SGHNT, CDR2 YYREEE (reference sequence). The CDR3 runs to 14 residues. V shed 1 base and J 5 bases; nucleotides not matched to a gene: 2. The chain's CDR3 is CASSLTGENEKLFF. DNA of the CDR3: TGTGCCAGCAGCTTGACAGGGGAAAATGAAAAACTGTTTTTT. The full variable domain, completed using reference TRBV5-4 and TRBJ1-4, is ETGVTQSPTHLIKTRGQQVTLRCSSQSGHNTVSWYQQALGQGPQFIFQYYREEENGRGNFPPRFSGLQFPNYSSELNVNALELDDSALYLCASSLTGENEKLFFGSGTQLSVL.

V and J are TRBV18 and TRBJ1-3, with 8 bases identical to TRBD1. Germline V gives CDR1 KGHSH, CDR2 LQKENI. This CDR3 has 15 amino acids. V shed 2 bases, J shed 8 bases, and the junction held 8 bases outside the gene matches. CDR3 residues: CASSPRQGSGDTIYF. Written as DNA, the CDR3 is TGTGCCAGCTCACCAAGACAGGGGTCGGGAGACACCATATATTTT.

The rearrangement joins TRBV7-3 to TRBJ2-1; the match to TRBD2 covers 12 bases. Trimming at V came to 1 base and at J to 9 bases, leaving 4 bases not matched to a gene. The CDR3 is 15 amino acids. CDR1 is SGHTA and CDR2 is FQGTGA in the germline V gene. The CDR3 sequence is CASSLRGLAGSEQFF. The CDR3 bases are TGTGCCAGCAGCTTAAGGGGACTAGCGGGTAGTGAGCAGTTCTTC.

This chain connects TRBV11-2 to TRBJ2-5; D not resolved. Germline V gives CDR1 SGHAT, CDR2 FQNNGV. The CDR3 length is 11 residues. The V and J ends lost 5 bases and 1 base respectively, with 2 bases between them. CDR3 loop: CASSPQETQYF. The CDR3 DNA reads as TGTGCCAGCAGCCCCCAAGAGACCCAGTACTTC.

V is TRBV6-5 and J is TRBJ2-7, with 9 bases fitting TRBD1. There are 14 residues in the CDR3. Germline V gives CDR1 MNHEY, CDR2 SVGAGI. V was clipped by 6 bases and J by 2 bases; unmatched bases: 5. The CDR3 DNA is TGTGCCAGCAGCGAACAGGGGGCCCCCTACGAGCAGTACTTC. It codes for CASSEQGAPYEQYF.

The J gene is TRBJ2-7, the V gene TRBV28; 8 bases align to TRBD2. V shed 6 bases, J shed 3 bases, and the junction held 13 bases outside the gene matches. Germline V CDR1 and CDR2: MDHEN, SYDVKM. This CDR3 has 16 amino acids. The DNA for the CDR3 is TGTGCCAGCAGCAGGATCAGCGGGAGCCGTCACTACGAGCAGTACTTC. Encoded protein: CASSRISGSRHYEQYF.

This chain joins TRBV10-3 and TRBJ1-5; 7 bases fit TRBD1. CDR1 is ENHRY and CDR2 is SYGVKD in the germline V gene. The CDR3 covers 16 residues. V was clipped by 4 bases and J by 0 bases; unmatched bases: 6. The CDR3: CAISGSTGLSNQPQHF. DNA for the CDR3: TGTGCCATCAGTGGCTCGACAGGGCTTAGCAATCAGCCCCAGCATTTT.

The chain carries TRBV5-1 and TRBJ2-5; the D call may be TRBD1 or TRBD2 (5 bases each). CDR1 is SGHRS, CDR2 YFSETQ, per germline. CDR3 length: 15 residues. V lost 0 bases to trimming and J lost 4 bases, with 13 bases between them. CDR3 sequence (DNA): TGCGCCAGCAGCTTGGTCGCTAAGAGGGGAGAGACCCAGTACTTC. Protein product: CASSLVAKRGETQYF. The variable domain in full, with the rest retrieved from reference TRBV5-1 and TRBJ2-5, is KAGVTQTPRYLIKTRGQQVTLSCSPISGHRSVSWYQQTPGQGLQFLFEYFSETQRNKGNFPGRFSGRQFSNSRSEMNVSTLELGDSALYLCASSLVAKRGETQYFGPGTRLLVL.

A single count supports this clone. The rearrangement joins TRBV7-2 to TRBJ2-5, with 9 bases lining up with TRBD1. This CDR3 region has 14 residues. Germline values: CDR1 SGHTA, CDR2 FQGNSA. V shed 5 bases, J shed 4 bases, and the junction held 5 bases outside the gene matches. The CDR3 bases are TGTGCCAGCAGCATACAGGGGGCGGGAGAGACCCAGTACTTC. Residues: CASSIQGAGETQYF.

This clone showed up just a few times. The junction differs from germline at one of its ends, possibly a read error. The chain links TRBV19 to TRBJ1-5; TRBD1 matches at 12 bases. Germline V gives CDR1 LNHDA, CDR2 SQIVND (reference sequence). This CDR3 region has 15 residues. The CDR3 DNA sequence: TGTGCCAGTAGTATCGGGACAGGGGGCAATAAGCCCCAGCATTTT. Translation: CASSIGTGGNKPQHF. Combining the CDR3 with reference TRBV19 and TRBJ1-5 gives the whole variable domain DGGITQSPKYLFRKEGQNVTLSCEQNLNHDAMYWYRQDPGQGLRLIYYSQIVNDFQKGDIAEGYSVSREKKESFPLTVTSAQKNPTAFYLCASSIGTGGNKPQHFGDGTRLSIL.

The chain carries TRBV18 and TRBJ2-5, with TRBD2 matching 8 bases. Germline V lookup: CDR1 KGHSH, CDR2 LQKENI. The CDR3 length is 16 residues. V trimming: 1 base; J trimming: 1 base; junction bases outside the gene matches: 5. DNA for the CDR3: TGTGCCAGCTCACCACTTCCAGCGGGGGCCCAAGAGACCCAGTACTTC. This sequence encodes CASSPLPAGAQETQYF.

The rearrangement uses TRBV7-3 and TRBJ2-2; 7 nucleotides align to TRBD1. This CDR3 has 16 residues. Germline CDR1 reads SGHTA; CDR2 reads FQGTGA. The V segment lost 1 base and the J segment 5 bases; nucleotides outside the gene matches: 7. The CDR3 sequence is CASSLIPGQNTGELFF. CDR3 sequence (DNA): TGTGCCAGCAGCTTAATCCCGGGACAGAATACCGGGGAGCTGTTTTTT.

V gene TRBV7-2 combines with J gene TRBJ1-2, with 7 bases fitting TRBD1. Germline V lookup: CDR1 SGHTA, CDR2 FQGNSA. The CDR3 has 16 amino acids. V was pared by 4 bases and J by 0 bases, with 8 bases of the junction left unmatched. CDR3 loop: CASSSRGGQSNYGYTF. The CDR3 DNA follows: TGTGCCAGCAGCTCGCGAGGGGGACAGTCTAACTATGGCTACACCTTC.

J is TRBJ2-3 and V is TRBV29-1; D may correspond to TRBD1 or TRBD2 (5 bases each). Trimming removed 6 bases at V and 2 bases at J, with 15 bases between. Per germline, CDR1 SQVTM and CDR2 ANQGSEA. The CDR3 totals 14 residues. CDR3 DNA sequence: TGCAGCGTGGCCGGGACCGGGATCACAGATACGCAGTATTTT. This codes for CSVAGTGITDTQYF.

The chain employs TRBV2 and TRBJ1-2; D gene ambiguous. There are 18 residues in the CDR3. Germline V CDR1 and CDR2: SNHLY, FYNNEI. V was cut by 9 bases and J by 3 bases, with 29 bases left in between. CDR3 protein: CASPNLYGGVTAYYGYTF. As DNA, the CDR3 is TGTGCCAGTCCCAACTTGTATGGCGGTGTAACAGCCTACTATGGCTACACCTTC.

The V call is TRBV25-1, the J call TRBJ1-3; D is possibly TRBD1 (5 bases). With 1 base removed from V and 2 bases from J, the gap between germline ends came to 12 bases. Germline V gives CDR1 MGHDK, CDR2 SYGVNS. The CDR3 has 16 residues. The CDR3 DNA is TGTGCCAGCAGTGAATCAGGCGTGGGGGCTGGAAACACCATATATTTT. Translation gives CASSESGVGAGNTIYF.

The sample holds a few counts of this clone. The CDR3 sequence is CSASGRETQYF. CDR3 DNA: TGCAGTGCTAGCGGGAGGGAGACCCAGTACTTC. The chain combines TRBV20-1 with TRBJ2-5; 7 nucleotides line up with TRBD2. The trim removed 3 bases at V and 5 bases at J, leaving 0 bases unmatched. There are 11 residues in the CDR3. Germline values: CDR1 DFQATT, CDR2 SNEGSKA (reference sequence).

This clone was counted only a few times. The chain joins TRBV19 to TRBJ2-7, with a tentative D call TRBD1 (5 bases). The CDR3 has 12 amino acids. The V end was cut by 10 bases, the J end by 3 bases, with 13 bases between. Looked up from germline, CDR1 is LNHDA and CDR2 is SQIVND (reference sequence). CDR3 nucleotide sequence: TGTGCCACTGAGACAGAATACTACGAGCAGTACTTC. It translates to CATETEYYEQYF.

The chain recombines TRBV15 with TRBJ2-7; perhaps TRBD1 as D (5 bases). This CDR3 spans 21 amino acids. CDR1 and CDR2 (germline): LNHNV, YYDKDF (reference sequence). With 0 bases removed from V and 0 bases from J, the gap between germline ends came to 27 bases. The CDR3: CATSRDPGRQLSPQGSYEQYF. The CDR3 DNA reads as TGTGCCACCAGCAGAGATCCGGGTCGACAGCTAAGTCCTCAGGGCTCCTACGAGCAGTACTTC. Full variable domain (rest looked up from reference TRBV15 and TRBJ2-7): DAMVIQNPRYQVTQFGKPVTLSCSQTLNHNVMYWYQQKSSQAPKLLFHYYDKDFNNEADTPDNFQSRRPNTSFCFLDIRSPGLGDTAMYLCATSRDPGRQLSPQGSYEQYFGPGTRLTVT.

Only a few counts were recorded for this clone. The genes are TRBV6-1 and TRBJ1-3, with 7 nucleotides matching TRBD1. The CDR3 is 13 residues long. V was clipped by 8 bases and J by 4 bases; unmatched bases: 5. From germline, CDR1 is MNHNS and CDR2 SASEGT. CDR3 protein: CASPATGGNTIYF. The CDR3 DNA reads as TGTGCCAGCCCAGCGACAGGGGGAAACACCATATATTTT.

For the CDR3, the DNA is TGTGCCAGCCGTCGACAGCTTAACACTGAAGCTTTCTTT. As protein: CASRRQLNTEAFF. V and J are TRBV7-9 and TRBJ1-1, with D tentatively TRBD1 (5 bases). Trimming stripped 8 bases from V and 2 bases from J, with 12 bases between. Germline V CDR1 and CDR2: SEHNR, FQNEAQ (reference sequence). The CDR3 is made up of 13 amino acids.

The chain has TRBV21-1 and TRBJ1-2; TRBD1 is taken as the D call from the table, unchecked against the DNA. TRBV21-1 constitutes a pseudogene. The CDR3 consists of 14 residues. CDR3: CASSTTGAGSGYTF. CDR3 sequence (DNA): TGTGCCAGCAGCACTACAGGGGCAGGGTCTGGCTACACCTTC.

DNA for the CDR3: TGTGCCAGCAGCTTGATGGGGACAGATACGCAGTATTTT. Protein sequence: CASSLMGTDTQYF. The rearrangement links TRBV5-4 to TRBJ2-3; D remains ambiguous. Looked up from germline, CDR1 is SGHNT and CDR2 is YYREEE (reference sequence). The CDR3 totals 13 residues. Deletions cut 1 base from V and 3 bases from J, with 6 bases between. Full variable domain (rest looked up from reference TRBV5-4 and TRBJ2-3): ETGVTQSPTHLIKTRGQQVTLRCSSQSGHNTVSWYQQALGQGPQFIFQYYREEENGRGNFPPRFSGLQFPNYSSELNVNALELDDSALYLCASSLMGTDTQYFGPGTRLTVL.

The chain recombines TRBV19 with TRBJ2-2; 8 positions agree with TRBD1. The V segment lost 5 bases and the J segment 4 bases; nucleotides outside the gene matches: 6. The CDR3 loop spans 15 amino acids. Germline lookup yields CDR1 LNHDA and CDR2 SQIVND (reference sequence). The CDR3 spells CASSGTGGVTGELFF. The CDR3 DNA sequence: TGTGCCAGTAGTGGGACAGGAGGAGTCACCGGGGAGCTGTTTTTT.